The 27 T cell receptor beta chains presented below share a single source sample, sequenced in a study of response to subunit inactivated influenza vaccine. TCRdb used MiXCR to reprocess the RT-PCR reads, holding one entry per CDR3 protein. The repertoire includes approximately 520,000 distinct CDR3 sequences, roughly 25% of them detected once, and less than 2.5% sits in the top ten. Source: CD4+ T cells sorted from PBMCs, taken 5 days after vaccination. These TCRs come from a man between 50 and 59 years old who received an inactivated influenza vaccine.

V is TRBV3-1 and J is TRBJ2-7; no definite D call. The CDR3 is 12 residues long. The V and J ends lost 3 bases and 6 bases respectively, with 9 bases between them. The germline V gene encodes CDR1 LGHDT and CDR2 YNNKEL (reference sequence). The CDR3 loop reads CASSQALAEQYF. The CDR3 DNA reads TGTGCCAGCAGCCAGGCCCTTGCCGAGCAGTACTTC.

The chain couples TRBV12-3 or TRBV12-4 to TRBJ2-2; D unresolved. V lost 5 bases and J 0 bases, leaving 10 bases between the germline ends. The CDR3 contains 15 residues. CDR3 sequence reads: CASSILQSNTGELFF. CDR3 nucleotides: TGTGCCAGCAGTATACTACAATCGAACACCGGGGAGCTGTTTTTT.

The chain combines TRBV7-9 with TRBJ1-1, with D uncertain. Trimming left V 3 bases short and J 0 bases short, with 11 bases between. Germline V gives CDR1 SEHNR, CDR2 FQNEAQ (reference sequence). This CDR3 is built from 15 residues. CDR3 coding DNA: TGTGCCAGCAGCTTGCGGGCGGATCTGAACACTGAAGCTTTCTTT. It is translated as CASSLRADLNTEAFF.

The table lists this clonotype with a few counts. The V call is TRBV20-1, the J call TRBJ2-1; 9 bases are shared with TRBD2. The CDR3 totals 15 residues. V lost 4 bases and J lost 2; bases outside the gene matches: 6. Germline V gene sequence: CDR1 DFQATT, CDR2 SNEGSKA (reference sequence). CDR3 protein: CSAKTGTSPYNEQFF. The CDR3 DNA is TGCAGTGCTAAAACCGGGACTAGCCCCTACAATGAGCAGTTCTTC.

The V gene is TRBV3-1, the J gene TRBJ1-4; possible D gene TRBD1, 5 bases. The length of the CDR3 is 16 residues. With 4 bases removed from V and 10 bases from J, the gap between germline ends came to 22 bases. The germline gives CDR1 LGHDT, CDR2 YNNKEL (reference sequence). DNA for the CDR3: TGTGCCAGCAGCCGCCTAGATACGGGGCCAGGCCTAAAACTGTTTTTT. Residues: CASSRLDTGPGLKLFF.

The V call is TRBV30, the J call TRBJ2-1; TRBD1 matches 8 bases. Germline CDR1 reads GTSNPN; CDR2 reads SVGIG (reference sequence). CDR3 length: 15 amino acids. Losses at the gene ends were 5 bases for V and 0 bases for J; bases not matched to a gene: 6. This CDR3 is CAWSWTGISYNEQFF. CDR3 nucleotide sequence: TGTGCCTGGTCCTGGACAGGGATCTCCTACAATGAGCAGTTCTTC.

The chain links TRBV20-1 to TRBJ2-5; D remains ambiguous. Germline V CDR1 and CDR2: DFQATT, SNEGSKA (reference sequence). This CDR3 spans 13 amino acids. The V and J ends lost 3 bases and 1 base respectively, with 9 bases between them. The CDR3 loop is CSASRQFQETQYF. The CDR3 region has the DNA TGCAGTGCTAGCCGCCAGTTCCAAGAGACCCAGTACTTC.

The chain employs TRBV15 and TRBJ2-4, with D tentatively TRBD1 (6 bases). This CDR3 is built from 15 residues. CDR1 is LNHNV and CDR2 is YYDKDF in the germline V gene (reference sequence). V lost 5 bases, J lost 2 bases, and 13 bases lay in between. The chain's CDR3 is CATSPTGTTKNIQYF. The CDR3 nucleotides read TGTGCCACCAGCCCGACCGGGACAACCAAAAACATTCAGTACTTC. Combining the CDR3 with reference TRBV15 and TRBJ2-4 gives the whole variable domain DAMVIQNPRYQVTQFGKPVTLSCSQTLNHNVMYWYQQKSSQAPKLLFHYYDKDFNNEADTPDNFQSRRPNTSFCFLDIRSPGLGDTAMYLCATSPTGTTKNIQYFGAGTRLSVL.

Only a few counts were recorded for this clonotype. V is TRBV20-1 and J is TRBJ1-5; 10 positions match TRBD1. The CDR3 covers 19 residues. With V trimmed by 3 bases and J by 2 bases, 16 bases remained unmatched. CDR1 and CDR2 from the germline V gene are DFQATT and SNEGSKA (reference sequence). This chain's CDR3 is CSARFEWTGGVSGNQPQHF. DNA of the CDR3: TGCAGTGCTAGGTTCGAGTGGACAGGGGGTGTTTCGGGCAATCAGCCCCAGCATTTT.

The sample holds a few counts of this clonotype. The chain employs TRBV15 and TRBJ2-7, with TRBD2 matching 8 bases. The germline V gene encodes CDR1 LNHNV and CDR2 YYDKDF (reference sequence). V lost 1 base to trimming and J lost 1 base; unmatched junction nucleotides: 3. The CDR3 length is 15 residues. The CDR3 nucleotides are TGTGCCACCAGCAGAGCACTAGCGGCTTCCTACGAGCAGTACTTC. Translating gives CATSRALAASYEQYF. Full variable domain (outside the CDR3, taken from reference TRBV15 and TRBJ2-7): DAMVIQNPRYQVTQFGKPVTLSCSQTLNHNVMYWYQQKSSQAPKLLFHYYDKDFNNEADTPDNFQSRRPNTSFCFLDIRSPGLGDTAMYLCATSRALAASYEQYFGPGTRLTVT.

V usage is TRBV2 and J usage is TRBJ2-2; TRBD2 aligns across 10 bases. This CDR3 spans 18 amino acids. CDR1 is SNHLY and CDR2 is FYNNEI in the germline V gene. With V trimmed by 5 bases and J by 2 bases, 11 bases remained unmatched. CDR3 loop: CASSFQASGGRNTGELFF. The CDR3 coding sequence is TGTGCCAGCAGTTTTCAGGCTAGCGGGGGCCGAAACACCGGGGAGCTGTTTTTT.

The table lists this clonotype with a few counts. V gene TRBV30 combines with J gene TRBJ1-2, with D uncertain. The V and J ends lost 0 bases and 8 bases respectively, with 13 bases between them. Germline-derived CDR1 and CDR2 are GTSNPN and SVGIG (reference sequence). The CDR3 loop spans 13 amino acids. The CDR3 loop is CAWSVAGLGGYTF. Written as DNA, the CDR3 is TGTGCCTGGAGTGTAGCCGGTCTTGGGGGCTACACCTTC.

The rearrangement uses TRBV7-8 and TRBJ1-1; unclear D gene. V shed 0 bases and J shed 6 bases, with 11 bases lying between them. CDR1 and CDR2 from the germline V gene are SGHVS and FQNEAQ. CDR3 length: 14 residues. CDR3 sequence reads: CASSLARATAEAFF. As DNA, the CDR3 is TGTGCCAGCAGCTTAGCGCGGGCAACCGCTGAAGCTTTCTTT.

The chain employs TRBV29-1 and TRBJ2-7; 10 bases line up with TRBD1. The CDR3 is 16 residues long. Germline-derived CDR1 and CDR2 are SQVTM and ANQGSEA. V was clipped by 4 bases and J by 2 bases; unmatched bases: 11. The chain's CDR3 is CSVGTAGTGATYEQYF. Written as DNA, the CDR3 is TGCAGCGTTGGAACCGCCGGGACAGGGGCGACCTACGAGCAGTACTTC.

The V and J genes are TRBV18 and TRBJ2-1; D not certain. Trimming removed 6 bases from V and 4 bases from J, with 13 bases in between. CDR3 length: 14 residues. Germline V gene sequence: CDR1 KGHSH, CDR2 LQKENI. The CDR3 DNA reads as TGTGCCAGCTCGGTAGGCGGACCGTACAATGAGCAGTTCTTC. Protein: CASSVGGPYNEQFF.

This clonotype was seen a handful of times. The V gene is TRBV20-1, the J gene TRBJ2-1; D is possibly TRBD1 or TRBD2 (5 bases each). Trimming left V 0 bases short and J 0 bases short, with 12 bases between. From germline, CDR1 is DFQATT and CDR2 SNEGSKA (reference sequence). The CDR3 covers 16 residues. As DNA, the CDR3 is TGCAGTGCTAGAGATATGGGACCGAGCTCCTACAATGAGCAGTTCTTC. Its protein product is CSARDMGPSSYNEQFF.

This clonotype was seen once. The V call is TRBV5-1, the J call TRBJ2-7, with 7 bases lining up with TRBD1. The CDR3 runs to 16 residues. Germline V gene lookup returns CDR1 SGHRS and CDR2 YFSETQ. The junction had 10 bases not matched to a gene; V was cut back by 1 base and J by 3 bases. CDR3 sequence reads: CASSLSPGQFNYEQYF. The CDR3 DNA is TGCGCCAGCAGCTTGTCCCCGGGACAGTTCAACTACGAGCAGTACTTC.

The table lists this clonotype with a count of one. This CDR3 reads CSANSGPGTRSETQYF. CDR3 DNA: TGCAGTGCTAATTCAGGACCCGGGACTAGGTCCGAGACCCAGTACTTC. The V call is TRBV20-1, the J call TRBJ2-5, with 8 bases aligning to TRBD2. Per germline, CDR1 DFQATT and CDR2 SNEGSKA (reference sequence). Trimming at V came to 4 bases and at J to 5 bases, leaving 15 bases not matched to a gene. The length of the CDR3 is 16 residues.

The sample holds many counts of this clonotype. This chain joins TRBV7-9 and TRBJ1-3, with D unresolved. The germline CDR1 and CDR2 sequences are SEHNR and FQNEAQ (reference sequence). The CDR3 totals 17 residues. Trimming pared 1 base from V and 0 bases from J, leaving 13 bases between. CDR3 in amino acids: CASSLDRNYPSGNTIYF. CDR3 coding DNA: TGTGCCAGCAGCTTAGATCGAAACTATCCCTCTGGAAACACCATATATTTT.

This clonotype was seen only a few times. The chain joins TRBV20-1 to TRBJ2-1; 11 bases agree with TRBD2. Trimming cost V 3 bases and J 7 bases; bases outside gene matches: 5. Germline assignment: CDR1 DFQATT and CDR2 SNEGSKA (reference sequence). The CDR3 covers 14 residues. CDR3: CSASLLAGVNEQFF. DNA of the CDR3: TGCAGTGCTAGTTTACTAGCGGGAGTTAATGAGCAGTTCTTC.

This chain uses TRBV5-1 with TRBJ2-7; 7 bases match TRBD2. This CDR3 has 16 amino acids. CDR1 and CDR2 from the germline V gene are SGHRS and YFSETQ. The junction had 12 bases not matched to a gene; V was cut back by 0 bases and J by 6 bases. CDR3 residues: CASSLAGGRALSEQYF. Here the CDR3 DNA reads TGCGCCAGCAGCTTGGCCGGTGGGAGGGCCTTATCCGAGCAGTACTTC.

This clonotype was counted at least ten times. The chain links TRBV7-9 to TRBJ2-7, with 7 bases that match TRBD1. V lost 5 bases, J lost 3 bases, and 13 bases stayed unmatched. The CDR3 is made up of 16 amino acids. Germline CDR1 reads SEHNR; CDR2 reads FQNEAQ (reference sequence). The CDR3 nucleotides read TGTGCCAGCAGCCCTCCCTATAGACAGGGTTTCTACGAGCAGTACTTC. Its protein product is CASSPPYRQGFYEQYF.

This chain uses TRBV7-2 with TRBJ2-1; 10 nucleotides agree with TRBD2. The germline CDR1 and CDR2 sequences are SGHTA and FQGNSA. The CDR3 is 15 residues long. J was trimmed by 5 bases and V by 1 base; bases with no gene match: 2. CDR3 nucleotide sequence: TGTGCCAGCAGCTTAGTAGCGGGGGGAAACAATGAGCAGTTCTTC. This gives the protein CASSLVAGGNNEQFF.

This clonotype has a handful of counts. The V gene is TRBV7-2, the J gene TRBJ1-6; 8 positions match TRBD1. The CDR3 runs 13 residues. CDR1 is SGHTA and CDR2 is FQGNSA in the germline V gene. The V and J ends lost 5 bases and 10 bases, in that order; junction bases with no gene match: 4. The CDR3 DNA follows: TGTGCCAGCAGCGAGGACAGGGAATCACCCCTCCACTTT. Residues: CASSEDRESPLHF.

The CDR3 protein is CASSYGLAGTYEQYF. The CDR3 DNA follows: TGTGCCAGCAGTTACGGACTAGCGGGGACCTACGAGCAGTACTTC. The chain couples TRBV6-2 or TRBV6-3 to TRBJ2-7, with 12 nucleotides matching TRBD2. CDR3 length: 15 amino acids. Germline-derived CDR1 and CDR2 are MNHEY and SVGEGT. The V gene end was trimmed by 2 bases and the J gene end by 2 bases; junction bases not matched to a gene: 1.

The chain recombines TRBV3-1 with TRBJ1-1, with a tentative D call TRBD1 (5 bases). Trimming left V 0 bases short and J 7 bases short, with 18 bases between. CDR3 size: 16 residues. Germline lookup yields CDR1 LGHDT and CDR2 YNNKEL (reference sequence). The CDR3 loop reads CASSQELKIRGDEAFF. DNA for the CDR3: TGTGCCAGCAGCCAAGAACTGAAGATTAGGGGTGATGAAGCTTTCTTT.

This clonotype was observed a handful of times. The J gene is TRBJ1-3, the V gene TRBV3-1; no definite D call. V was shortened by 5 bases and J by 0 bases, with 14 bases between the two germline ends. The CDR3 length is 16 residues. CDR1 is LGHDT, CDR2 YNNKEL, per germline (reference sequence). CDR3 DNA sequence: TGTGCCAGCAGCTTCGTCCGGAGGAGCTCTGGAAACACCATATATTTT. Encoded protein: CASSFVRRSSGNTIYF.